This TCR beta chain comes out of a study of glioma-infiltrating T cells. Study results and limitations: CDR3 overlap between tissue and blood was very small. Non-neoplastic patients had below-expected tissue-blood divergence, while all gliomas exceeded expectation.

The CDR3 consists of 12 residues. Trimming pared 5 bases from V and 5 bases from J, leaving 12 bases between. CDR1 is DFQATT and CDR2 is SNEGSKA in the germline V gene (reference sequence). Comments on this clonotype: No antigen is known for it. A much larger clone sits a single nucleotide away, making a read error possible.

Amplification of TCR alpha and beta CDR3 regions from RNA used iRepertoire nested multiplex PCR. Tissue mRNA or PBMC total RNA, 100-400 ng, went into one-step reverse transcription and amplification. TCRdb recomputed calls from the multiplex PCR reads with MiXCR, one row per CDR3 protein. Of about 44,000 distinct CDR3 sequences in the sample, approximately 20% were seen once. The TCR was taken from a human donor with low-grade glioma or glioblastoma, undergoing nonglioma brain surgery, or in good health (not recorded which). The rearrangement links TRBV20-1 to TRBJ2-5; D unresolved. The sample consisted of glioma tissue, nonneoplastic brain tissue, or PBMCs (not recorded which). The CDR3, as DNA: TGCAGTGCTCCCTCAGTAGGGGAGACCCAGTACTTC. It translates to CSAPSVGETQYF.